Listed below are T cell receptor beta chains from one sample, sequenced in a study of blood T cell repertoires in COVID-19. The table came from immunoSEQ multiplex PCR; TCRdb's copy has only in-frame clones and leaves some out. The sample has over 350,000 clones, more than 80% seen once. Sequencing was performed on peripheral blood. These receptors originate from a woman in her 30s with active or convalescent COVID-19. The CDR3 runs from the conserved cysteine through the conserved F or W. A D gene is named only where the DNA matches it firmly. For some rows the clone size is stated as once, few or many, or as a class when expanded; others skip it.

D gene	V gene	J gene	clone size	CDR3 DNA	CDR3 protein
NA	TRBV6-5	TRBJ1-1	NA	TGTGCCACCCGGGGGGGGTATGACACTGAAGCTTTCTTT	CATRGGYDTEAFF
TRBD1	TRBV19	TRBJ1-2	few	TGTGCCAGCCGTGGACAGGCTGCTAACTATGGCTACACCTTC	CASRGQAANYGYTF
TRBD1	TRBV3-1/TRBV3-2	TRBJ2-5	NA	TGTGCCAGCAGCCAAAAGACAGGGGGCTGGGAGACCCAGTACTTC	CASSQKTGGWETQYF
TRBD2	TRBV29-1	TRBJ2-3	once	TGCAGCGTTGAAAATCGACTAGCGGGGAACACAGATACGCAGTATTTT	CSVENRLAGNTDTQYF
TRBD1	TRBV5-8	TRBJ1-3	NA	TGTGCCAGCAGCACTACAGGGGCCCTCTCTGGAAACACCATATATTTT	CASSTTGALSGNTIYF
NA	TRBV19	TRBJ2-5	NA	TGTGCCAGTAGTATAAACCCTGCGCCCAGACAGCAAGAGACCCAGTACTTC	CASSINPAPRQQETQYF
TRBD2	TRBV12-3/TRBV12-4	TRBJ2-7	few	TGTGCCAGCAGTCGGGGGGGCGGCGACGAGCAGTACTTC	CASSRGGGDEQYF
NA	TRBV19	TRBJ2-1	NA	TGTGCCAGTACCGACCGGGGAGGTGCCAATGAGCAGTTCTTC	CASTDRGGANEQFF
TRBD1	TRBV2	TRBJ2-2	NA	TGTGCCAGCGGCGACAGGGACGGTACCGGGGAGCTGTTTTTT	CASGDRDGTGELFF
NA	TRBV11-2	TRBJ1-1	NA	TGTGCCTGGAAAGAGGGACTCTGGGGGACTGAAGCTTTCTTT	CAWKEGLWGTEAFF
TRBD1	TRBV27	TRBJ2-7	NA	TGTGCCAGCAGTTTCACAGGGGGCCACGAGCAGTACTTC	CASSFTGGHEQYF
NA	TRBV2	TRBJ1-1	few	TGTGCCACACCCACCCTCGAGACAGGGAACACTGAAGCTTTCTTT	CATPTLETGNTEAFF
TRBD1	TRBV28	TRBJ2-1	NA	TGTGCCAGCAGTTCGGGACAGGGAAACTACAATGAGCAGTTCTTC	CASSSGQGNYNEQFF
TRBD1	TRBV2	TRBJ1-6	NA	TGTGCCATAGACAGGGCAAATTCCTATAATTCACCCCTCCACTTT	CAIDRANSYNSPLHF
NA	TRBV18	TRBJ1-2	NA	TGTGCCAGCTCACCGGAGACGGACTATGGCTACACCTTC	CASSPETDYGYTF
NA	TRBV7-9	TRBJ1-1	NA	TGTGCCAGCGGGGAAGCGGACGGTTTCACTGAAGCTTTCTTT	CASGEADGFTEAFF
NA	TRBV4-2	TRBJ2-7	few	TGTGCCAGCAGCCAAGAGTACGGGGAGAGCTCCTACGAGCAGTACTTC	CASSQEYGESSYEQYF
NA	TRBV6-1	TRBJ1-2	NA	TGTGCCAGCAGTGAAATCCAGGGCCGGGGCTACACCTTC	CASSEIQGRGYTF
TRBD1	TRBV3-1/TRBV3-2	TRBJ1-2	NA	TGTGCCAGCAGCCAAGTCTGGGCAGGACAGGGGGACTACACCTTC	CASSQVWAGQGDYTF
TRBD1	TRBV6-5	TRBJ1-2	few	TGTGCCAGCAGCCCGACAGGGGACTATGGCTACACCTTC	CASSPTGDYGYTF
NA	TRBV6-2/TRBV6-3	TRBJ2-3	NA	TGTGCCAGCAGTACCCGTGCTCGGGGTGACACAGATACGCAGTATTTT	CASSTRARGDTDTQYF
TRBD2	TRBV29-1	TRBJ2-3	once	TGCAGCGCCTATGAGCGGGGGGCGTCCACAGATACGCAGTATTTT	CSAYERGASTDTQYF
TRBD2	TRBV10-2	TRBJ2-5	NA	TGCGCCACGAGGGGACTAGCGGGGGCACAAGAGACCCAGTACTTC	CATRGLAGAQETQYF
NA	TRBV4-1	TRBJ1-1	NA	TGCGCCAGCAGGGAAAGGGGGATATACACTGAAGCTTTCTTT	CASRERGIYTEAFF
TRBD1	TRBV5-1	TRBJ2-2	NA	TGCGCCAGCACCGGGACAGCCTCCAACACCGGGGAGCTGTTTTTT	CASTGTASNTGELFF
NA	TRBV6-5	TRBJ1-2	NA	TGTGCCAGCAGTTACAAGACAGGAACCTACACCTTC	CASSYKTGTYTF
TRBD1	TRBV2	TRBJ2-7	NA	TGTGCCAGCATAAATGGACAGGGGGCCCACGAGCAGTACTTC	CASINGQGAHEQYF
NA	TRBV19	TRBJ1-3	NA	TGTGCCAGTAGTATTTCTTCTGGAAACACCATATATTTT	CASSISSGNTIYF
NA	TRBV6-5	TRBJ1-2	NA	TGTGCCAGCAGCTCCGGCGGGGGGGCTGGCTACACCTTC	CASSSGGGAGYTF
TRBD2	TRBV18	TRBJ2-1	NA	TGTGCCAGCTCACCCTCCTCTAGCGGGAGGGCCACTGAGCAGTTCTTC	CASSPSSSGRATEQFF
NA	TRBV4-1	TRBJ2-7	NA	TGCGCCAGCAGCCCAGGGCCAAGCAGCGAGCAGTACTTC	CASSPGPSSEQYF
NA	TRBV4-1	TRBJ2-1	NA	TGCGCCAGCAGCCGGGAGGCCTTCTCCTACAATGAGCAGTTCTTC	CASSREAFSYNEQFF
TRBD2	TRBV11-2	TRBJ2-5	NA	TGTGCCAGCAGCTTAGACCTTCCTATAGCGGGGGGGCAAGAGACCCAGTACTTC	CASSLDLPIAGGQETQYF
TRBD1	TRBV6-5	TRBJ1-4	NA	TGTGCCAGCAGATTGACAGGGTCCAATGAAAAACTGTTTTTT	CASRLTGSNEKLFF
TRBD2	TRBV10-1	TRBJ2-7	NA	TGCGCCAGCAGTCCCGGGACTAGCGCCTGGGCCCTCTCCTACGAGCAGTACTTC	CASSPGTSAWALSYEQYF
NA	TRBV12-2	TRBJ2-5	NA	TGTGCAAGTCGCTTAGGTCTGGGGGGTCGGCAAGAGACCCAGTACTTC	CASRLGLGGRQETQYF
TRBD2	TRBV2	TRBJ2-1	few	TGTGCCAGCAGGGGAGATAGCGGGAATACTGAGCAGTTCTTC	CASRGDSGNTEQFF
NA	TRBV23-1	TRBJ2-3	NA	TGCGCCAGCAGCCCGCTGACTAGTCAGAGGTTT	CASSPLTSQRF
NA	TRBV3-1/TRBV3-2	TRBJ2-5	NA	TGTGCCAGCAGCCAATTCAGGATTCAAGAGACCCAGTACTTC	CASSQFRIQETQYF
NA	TRBV18	TRBJ1-1	NA	TGTGCCAGCTCACCAACGTTGGGGGGCACTGAAGCTTTCTTT	CASSPTLGGTEAFF
TRBD2	TRBV12-3/TRBV12-4	TRBJ2-7	NA	TGTGCCAGCCGCCTGGGGGGGAGCTACGAGCAGTACTTC	CASRLGGSYEQYF